These 4 T cell receptor beta chains originate from one sample sequenced in a study of cytomegalovirus exposure and HLA in healthy donors. The PCR used 60 Vbeta and 13 Jbeta primers. Some clones are missing from TCRdb's copy, which holds only in-frame ones; the method was immunoSEQ multiplex PCR. The data hold roughly 160,000 clones, with 65% to 80% observed a single time. Sequences were obtained from PBMCs. Every receptor here comes from a man aged 35 to 55 in good health and CMV-seronegative.

With respect to this clone: An end of the junction differs from the germline gene, which may be a read error. The sample carries other DNA sequences with the same CDR3. The genes are TRBV28 and TRBJ1-5, with D possibly being TRBD1 (6 bases). This CDR3 is built from 15 residues. Germline V gene sequence: CDR1 MDHEN, CDR2 SYDVKM. CDR3 DNA: TGTGCCAGCAGGGAGCAGGGGTTTGGCAATCAGCCTCAGCATTTT. Translating gives CASREQGFGNQPQHF.

Comments on this clone: The sample carries other DNA sequences with the same CDR3. This chain connects TRBV2 to TRBJ1-5; a possible D gene is TRBD1 (6 bases). The germline V gene encodes CDR1 SNHLY and CDR2 FYNNEI. The ends were cut back, 6 bases at V and 7 bases at J, with 13 bases in the middle. The CDR3 contains 13 residues. Here the CDR3 DNA reads TGTGCCAGCAGCCGGGGCGGGGGCCAGCCCCAGCATTTT. This encodes CASSRGGGQPQHF.

This clone was observed once. The chain employs TRBV6-6 and TRBJ2-7, with 8 nucleotides matching TRBD2. Trimming cost V 6 bases and J 0 bases; bases outside gene matches: 1. Germline V gives CDR1 MNHNY, CDR2 SVGAGI (reference sequence). The CDR3 is made up of 13 amino acids. The CDR3 protein is CASSLAGSYEQYF. The CDR3, as DNA: TGTGCCAGCAGCCTAGCGGGCTCCTACGAGCAGTACTTC.

This clone was seen more than once but under ten times. The chain has TRBV6-6 and TRBJ2-7; 11 bases fit TRBD1. The germline CDR1 and CDR2 sequences are MNHNY and SVGAGI (reference sequence). The V segment lost 0 bases and the J segment 1 base; nucleotides outside the gene matches: 2. This CDR3 has 16 amino acids. CDR3 protein: CASSYSGQGGSYEQYF. CDR3 bases: TGTGCCAGCAGTTACTCGGGACAGGGGGGATCCTACGAGCAGTACTTC.